This passage covers 17 T cell receptor beta chains from one sample sequenced in a study of T-cell reconstitution after alpha-beta-depleted transplantation in children listed by TCRdb under 2016. Results and caveats for the whole study, not just this receptor: Over the following months the frequencies of hyperexpanded clones went down, and after one year T-cell counts and TCRbeta diversity were mostly credited to newly produced T cells.

Library prep was done by PCR. Reads for this sample came from an Illumina HiSeq 2500. TCR library preparation used molecular barcoding, with unique molecular identifiers applied to normalize quantification of the TCRbeta repertoire. Starting from the raw public reads, TCRdb applied fastp trimming at Q25, assembled clones with MiXCR and retained in-frame beta chains. All rows with the same CDR3 protein become a single entry with the most common DNA and genes. Present in this sample are about 300,000 distinct CDR3 sequences, almost 8% of which were seen just once. 9.1% of the sample goes to the ten largest clones. The treatment or condition label here, explained by the study, means: allogeneic hematopoietic cell transplantation with graft depleted of TCRalphabeta T cells and CD19 B cells. These TCRs' antigens remain unknown. The sample here was peripheral blood, taken 360 days after TCRalphabeta/CD19-depleted stem cell transplant. Receptors were obtained from a female patient aged 2-9 years who had a stem cell transplant for Fanconi anemia, so the T cells may come from the graft donor.

The chain employs TRBV4-2 and TRBJ2-1; TRBD2 agrees at 10 bases. This CDR3 is built from 15 residues. The germline V gene has CDR1 LGHNA and CDR2 YNFKEQ. V was pared by 5 bases and J by 3 bases, with 4 bases of the junction left unmatched. CDR3 protein: CASSSSSGGYNEQFF. CDR3 coding DNA: TGTGCCAGCAGCTCTTCTAGCGGGGGCTACAATGAGCAGTTCTTC.

This clonotype has a handful of counts. The rearrangement links TRBV7-9 to TRBJ1-2, with a tentative D call TRBD1 (6 bases). The CDR3 spans 14 residues. With 5 bases removed from V and 8 bases from J, the gap between germline ends came to 18 bases. CDR1 and CDR2 from the germline V gene are SEHNR and FQNEAQ (reference sequence). The CDR3 DNA reads TGTGCCAGCAGCCCCGTCGGACAGCCCCAGGGCTACACCTTC. Protein product: CASSPVGQPQGYTF.

The rearrangement links TRBV15 to TRBJ1-2, with D possibly being TRBD1 (5 bases). V was cut by 5 bases and J by 5 bases, with 15 bases left in between. The CDR3 covers 14 residues. The germline CDR1 and CDR2 sequences are LNHNV and YYDKDF (reference sequence). The CDR3 reads CATSEDPGGYGYTF. The CDR3 nucleotides are TGTGCCACCAGCGAAGATCCGGGGGGGTATGGCTACACCTTC.

This clonotype was detected ten times or more. The V gene is TRBV4-2, the J gene TRBJ2-1; D unresolved. Trimming cost V 0 bases and J 5 bases, with 14 bases left between them. Germline CDR1 is LGHNA and CDR2 is YNFKEQ. The CDR3 is 16 amino acids. The CDR3 loop is CASSQEDSILNNEQFF. The CDR3 DNA is TGTGCCAGCAGCCAAGAAGACTCTATACTGAACAATGAGCAGTTCTTC.

J is TRBJ2-5 and V is TRBV3-1; possibly TRBD1 or TRBD2 for D (6 bases each). This CDR3 comprises 16 residues. The germline V gene has CDR1 LGHDT and CDR2 YNNKEL (reference sequence). Trimming stripped 0 bases from V and 2 bases from J, with 13 bases between. CDR3 nucleotides: TGTGCCAGCAGCCAAGAGAGAGGGGGGCCACAAGAGACCCAGTACTTC. Translated: CASSQERGGPQETQYF.

This sequence joins TRBV6-2 or TRBV6-3 and TRBJ1-2; no clear D. This CDR3 has 15 amino acids. Trimming left V 2 bases short and J 2 bases short, with 12 bases between. The germline V gene encodes CDR1 MNHEY and CDR2 SVGEGT. CDR3 sequence: CASSYVSQQNYGYTF. The CDR3 DNA follows: TGTGCCAGCAGTTACGTCTCGCAGCAAAACTATGGCTACACCTTC.

The chain joins TRBV11-2 to TRBJ2-7; a weak D match, TRBD2 (5 bases). Germline assignment: CDR1 SGHAT and CDR2 FQNNGV. Trimming pared 5 bases from V and 9 bases from J, leaving 14 bases between. CDR3 length equals 12 residues. The CDR3 region is CASSPEGFSQYV. In DNA, the CDR3 is TGTGCCAGCAGCCCCGAGGGCTTCTCGCAGTACGTC.

CDR3 bases: TGTGCCAGCACCAGGGGGACACCTGCCTACGAGCAGTACTTC. This encodes CASTRGTPAYEQYF. The chain uses TRBV6-5 and TRBJ2-7; 7 bases match TRBD1. Germline trimming cut 7 bases from V and 2 bases from J; bases unmatched to any gene: 8. CDR3 length: 14 amino acids. The germline gives CDR1 MNHEY, CDR2 SVGAGI.

This chain uses TRBV12-5 with TRBJ2-3, with 7 bases identical to TRBD2. The CDR3 is made up of 18 amino acids. Trimming removed 0 bases from V and 2 bases from J; junction bases left unmatched: 11. Germline CDR1 and CDR2: LGHNT and FRNRAP. The CDR3 loop reads CASGLVHGPGGSTDTQYF. The CDR3 bases are TGTGCTAGTGGTTTGGTACATGGTCCCGGGGGGTCCACAGATACGCAGTATTTT.

The chain employs TRBV3-1 and TRBJ2-1, with 8 bases that match TRBD2. V lost 4 bases to trimming and J lost 3 bases; unmatched junction nucleotides: 8. The CDR3 is made up of 16 amino acids. Germline CDR1 reads LGHDT; CDR2 reads YNNKEL (reference sequence). The CDR3 sequence: CASSRPGLAGYNEQFF. CDR3 sequence (DNA): TGTGCCAGCAGCCGCCCCGGACTAGCCGGCTACAATGAGCAGTTCTTC.

This clonotype was detected many times. The J gene is TRBJ2-5, the V gene TRBV12-3 or TRBV12-4, with D possibly TRBD1 on 6 matching bases. With 2 bases removed from V and 5 bases from J, the gap between germline ends came to 15 bases. The CDR3 is made up of 15 amino acids. The CDR3 region is CASSLMGAGRETQYF. In DNA, the CDR3 is TGTGCCAGCAGTTTAATGGGGGCGGGTAGGGAGACCCAGTACTTC.

This clonotype came up many times. This chain joins TRBV12-3 or TRBV12-4 and TRBJ1-3, with 7 bases identical to TRBD1. The CDR3 contains 14 residues. The J segment lost 7 bases and the V segment lost 5 bases, leaving 8 bases of the junction unmatched. CDR3: CASSPGTAWNTIYF. CDR3 DNA sequence: TGTGCCAGCAGTCCGGGGACAGCTTGGAACACCATATATTTT.

This clonotype was counted at least ten times. The chain links TRBV6-5 to TRBJ2-7; TRBD2 matches 10 bases. There are 14 residues in the CDR3. Unmatched junction bases numbered 6, after V lost 6 bases and J lost 4 bases. Germline values: CDR1 MNHEY, CDR2 SVGAGI. This CDR3 reads CASRPGLAWYEQYF. Written as DNA, the CDR3 is TGTGCCAGCAGGCCGGGACTAGCGTGGTACGAGCAGTACTTC.

This clonotype was counted many times. CDR3 bases: TGCGCCAGCAGCCAATCCGGAGCTAACACCGGGGAGCTGTTTTTT. Amino acids: CASSQSGANTGELFF. V usage is TRBV4-3 and J usage is TRBJ2-2; D is unclear. Germline lookup yields CDR1 LGHNA and CDR2 YSLEER. CDR3 length: 15 amino acids. V was trimmed by 2 bases and J by 2 bases, leaving 9 bases between them.

This clonotype was seen more than once but under ten times. This CDR3 reads CASSLALDSLNSGNTIYF. CDR3 bases: TGTGCCAGCAGCCTTGCCCTGGACAGCCTTAACTCTGGAAACACCATATATTTT. The rearrangement joins TRBV12-3 or TRBV12-4 to TRBJ1-3, with TRBD1 as a possible D gene (6 bases). Between the trimmed V and J ends, which lost 6 bases and 0 bases, there was a span of 21 bases. CDR3 size: 18 residues.

The V gene is TRBV18, the J gene TRBJ2-5, with 7 bases lining up with TRBD1. Germline CDR1 is KGHSH and CDR2 is LQKENI. This CDR3 comprises 14 residues. The V gene end was trimmed by 2 bases and the J gene end by 5 bases; junction bases not matched to a gene: 5. The CDR3 DNA is TGTGCCAGCTCACCATTAGACAGGGCGGAGACCCAGTACTTC. Amino acid sequence: CASSPLDRAETQYF.

This clonotype appeared many times. This sequence joins TRBV20-1 and TRBJ2-3; tentative D call: TRBD2 (5 bases). V dropped 6 bases and J dropped 3 bases, with 13 bases sitting between them. The germline CDR1 and CDR2 sequences are DFQATT and SNEGSKA (reference sequence). The CDR3 is 13 residues long. The CDR3 reads CSAGDRGTDTQYF. For the CDR3, the DNA is TGCAGTGCCGGCGACCGGGGAACAGATACGCAGTATTTT.